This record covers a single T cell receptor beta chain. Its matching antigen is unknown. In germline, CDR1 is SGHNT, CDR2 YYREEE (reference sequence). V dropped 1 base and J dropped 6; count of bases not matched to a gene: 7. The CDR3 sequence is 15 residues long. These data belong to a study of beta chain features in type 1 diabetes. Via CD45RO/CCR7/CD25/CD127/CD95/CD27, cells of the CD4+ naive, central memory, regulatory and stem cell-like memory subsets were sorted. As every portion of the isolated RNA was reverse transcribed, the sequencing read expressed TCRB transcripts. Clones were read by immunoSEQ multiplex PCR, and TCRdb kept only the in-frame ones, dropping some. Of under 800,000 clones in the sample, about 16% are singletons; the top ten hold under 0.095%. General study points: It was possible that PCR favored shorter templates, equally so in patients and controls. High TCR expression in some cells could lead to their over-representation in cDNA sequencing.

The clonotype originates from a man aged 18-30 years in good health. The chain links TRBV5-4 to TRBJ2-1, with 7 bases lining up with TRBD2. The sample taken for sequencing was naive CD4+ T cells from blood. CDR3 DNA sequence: TGTGCCAGCAGCTTGCGCTTACTAGCGAGCAATGAGCAGTTCTTC. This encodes CASSLRLLASNEQFF.